This TCR beta chain derives from a study of persistence of HIV-infected CD4 T cells. Study-wide background: Blood samples, up to about 180 mL, came from multiple time points, except a couple of leukapheresis donors sampled once. Anti-CD3/anti-CD28 beads activated more cells than antigen stimulation did.

Anti-CD3/anti-CD28 beads served as a nonspecific positive control stimulus. Sorting selected CD4+ T cells upregulating both CD40 ligand and CD69. As concerns this clone: Its matching antigen is unknown.

CDR3 length equals 14 residues. The immunoSEQ assay was version 4, run in survey mode. Libraries were prepared by immunoSEQ multiplex PCR; TCRdb keeps only in-frame clonotypes and omits some of them. The sample yields about 45,000 clones, more than 80% seen once. The chain employs TRBV21-1 and TRBJ1-1. TRBV21-1 is tagged as a pseudogene. Sequencing used CD4+ T cells sorted from PBMCs after approximately 19-hour stimulation, obtained from a patient who received antiretroviral therapy. The clonotype originates from an adult woman with HIV who was CMV-seropositive. CDR3 coding DNA: TGTGCCAGCAGCAAATCGCCAGACTCGGGTGAAGCTTTCTTT. It encodes CASSKSPDSGEAFF.